These 16 T cell receptor beta chains share one sample of origin, sequenced in a study of response to subunit inactivated influenza vaccine. TCRdb itself ran the RT-PCR reads through MiXCR, one entry per CDR3 protein. Among hundreds of thousands of distinct CDR3 sequences listed, roughly 27% were seen once. Sequenced here: CD4+ T cells sorted from PBMCs, sampled more than 4 days after vaccination. The receptors derive from a man in his fifties or sixties who received an inactivated influenza vaccine.

This clonotype has just a few counts. This chain connects TRBV7-8 to TRBJ2-2; maybe TRBD2 (5 bases). The CDR3 has 17 residues. V shed 0 bases and J shed 3 bases, with 14 bases lying between them. The germline V gene has CDR1 SGHVS and CDR2 FQNEAQ. CDR3 loop: CASSLARFGVYTGELFF. The CDR3 region has the DNA TGTGCCAGCAGCTTAGCGCGGTTCGGGGTATACACCGGGGAGCTGTTTTTT.

This clonotype was counted only a few times. This chain links TRBV6-2 or TRBV6-3 with TRBJ2-3; D gene ambiguous. Germline loops: CDR1 MNHEY, CDR2 SVGEGT. CDR3 length: 15 residues. Trimming took off 0 bases at V and 0 bases at J, with 7 bases between the two ends. The CDR3 bases are TGTGCCAGCAGTTACTCGTGGCTTAGCACAGATACGCAGTATTTT. Translating it yields CASSYSWLSTDTQYF.

V and J are TRBV19 and TRBJ2-5, with TRBD1 matching over 7 bases. Per the germline V gene, CDR1 is LNHDA and CDR2 is SQIVND (reference sequence). This CDR3 has 19 amino acids. The trim removed 3 bases at V and 4 bases at J, leaving 20 bases unmatched. The CDR3 loop reads CASSIGWIDRTGQRETQYF. CDR3 nucleotide sequence: TGTGCCAGTAGTATTGGTTGGATCGATAGGACAGGACAGAGAGAGACCCAGTACTTC.

This clonotype was counted between two and nine times. This chain links TRBV6-2 or TRBV6-3 with TRBJ1-1; unclear D gene. This CDR3 region has 15 residues. The V gene's germline CDR1 is MNHEY and CDR2 SVGEGT. V shed 0 bases and J shed 0 bases, with 8 bases lying between them. Here the CDR3 DNA reads TGTGCCAGCAGTTACTCGTCAAGGATGAACACTGAAGCTTTCTTT. Encoded protein: CASSYSSRMNTEAFF.

The chain links TRBV12-3 or TRBV12-4 to TRBJ2-7; TRBD1 is a possible D gene (5 bases). The CDR3 spans 14 residues. V lost 3 bases, J lost 2 bases, and 11 bases lay in between. CDR3 DNA sequence: TGTGCCAGCAGTTTGCAGGGATCCACCTACGAGCAGTACTTC. Encoded protein: CASSLQGSTYEQYF.

The rearrangement uses TRBV6-5 and TRBJ1-6; perhaps TRBD1 as D (5 bases). The V gene's germline CDR1 is MNHEY and CDR2 SVGAGI. V was shortened by 2 bases and J by 7 bases, with 12 bases between the two germline ends. This CDR3 has 15 amino acids. In DNA form, the CDR3 reads TGTGCCAGCAGTTACGTGGGACCTCCGAATTCACCCCTCCACTTT. Translating it yields CASSYVGPPNSPLHF.

The chain combines TRBV28 with TRBJ2-1; 7 nucleotides line up with TRBD2. Germline V gives CDR1 MDHEN, CDR2 SYDVKM. This CDR3 has 13 residues. V was clipped by 6 bases and J by 4 bases; unmatched bases: 3. The CDR3 is CASRGRGYNEQFF. CDR3 nucleotides: TGTGCCAGCAGAGGGCGGGGGTACAATGAGCAGTTCTTC. The full variable domain, with the rest looked up from reference TRBV28 and TRBJ2-1, is DVKVTQSSRYLVKRTGEKVFLECVQDMDHENMFWYRQDPGLGLRLIYFSYDVKMKEKGDIPEGYSVSREKKERFSLILESASTNQTSMYLCASRGRGYNEQFFGPGTRLTVL.

This clonotype came up many times. This rearrangement joins TRBV7-2 to TRBJ2-3, with D possibly TRBD1 on 6 matching bases. Per the germline V gene, CDR1 is SGHTA and CDR2 is FQGNSA. This CDR3 contains 16 residues. Trimming took 4 bases from V and 0 from J, leaving 14 bases between them. CDR3 amino acids: CASSSLPGQSTDTQYF. In DNA form, the CDR3 reads TGTGCCAGCAGCTCCCTTCCGGGACAAAGCACAGATACGCAGTATTTT.

The chain has TRBV20-1 and TRBJ1-1; D call uncertain. The V end lost 0 bases, the J end lost 4 bases, and 12 bases lay between the germline ends. Germline V CDR1 and CDR2: DFQATT, SNEGSKA (reference sequence). The CDR3 is 14 residues long. CDR3 region: CSARDGPGITEAFF. CDR3 nucleotides: TGCAGTGCTAGAGACGGCCCCGGGATCACTGAAGCTTTCTTT.

A few counts support this clonotype. V usage is TRBV12-3 or TRBV12-4 and J usage is TRBJ2-4; D may correspond to TRBD1 or TRBD2 (6 bases each). The CDR3 loop spans 17 amino acids. V was pared by 10 bases and J by 1 base, with 23 bases between. The CDR3: CATAQRGQGGAKNIQYF. For the CDR3, the DNA is TGTGCCACAGCTCAACGGGGGCAGGGAGGCGCCAAAAACATTCAGTACTTC.

In this sample, this clonotype turned up a few times. The CDR3 DNA follows: TGTGCCAGCAGCTTGGACGACACCGGGGAGCTGTTTTTT. Translating it yields CASSLDDTGELFF. The chain joins TRBV5-6 to TRBJ2-2, with unresolved D. The germline gives CDR1 SGHDT, CDR2 YYEEEE. The CDR3 extends over 13 amino acids. Trimming stripped 0 bases from V and 3 bases from J, with 3 bases between.

This clonotype was counted only a few times. The J gene is TRBJ2-4, the V gene TRBV12-3 or TRBV12-4; 8 bases align to TRBD2. Trimming removed 3 bases from V and 6 bases from J; junction bases left unmatched: 1. The CDR3 length is 13 residues. The DNA of the CDR3 is TGTGCCAGCAGTTTGGGACTAGGAAACATTCAGTACTTC. This sequence encodes CASSLGLGNIQYF.

This clonotype was counted only a few times. The chain is built from TRBV24-1 and TRBJ1-1; D is possibly TRBD1 (5 bases). V lost 3 bases and J 8 bases, leaving 9 bases between the germline ends. This CDR3 contains 12 residues. CDR1 is KGHDR and CDR2 is SFDVKD in the germline V gene. The CDR3: CATSDAGTEAFF. CDR3 DNA sequence: TGTGCCACCAGTGATGCCGGGACGGAAGCTTTCTTT.

This clonotype was observed many times. Its ends do not fully match the called genes, so a read error is possible. The chain couples TRBV7-7 to TRBJ2-2, with D perhaps TRBD2 (5 bases). Per the germline V gene, CDR1 is SSHAT and CDR2 is FNYEAQ (reference sequence). The CDR3 length is 13 residues. CDR3 sequence: CASSFQRTGELFF. In nucleotides, the CDR3 is TGTGCTAGCAGCTTTCAGCGGACCGGGGAGCTGTTTTTT.

The chain carries TRBV29-1 and TRBJ2-3; either TRBD1 or TRBD2 may supply D (5 bases each). Germline values: CDR1 SQVTM, CDR2 ANQGSEA. There are 16 residues in the CDR3. V dropped 7 bases and J dropped 0 bases, with 20 bases sitting between them. The DNA for the CDR3 is TGCAGCGCCCAAGGTGGGGCGGGCTCAAGCACAGATACGCAGTATTTT. Translation gives CSAQGGAGSSTDTQYF.

The rearrangement uses TRBV5-1 and TRBJ1-1, with D possibly TRBD1 on 5 matching bases. The ends were cut back, 2 bases at V and 1 base at J, with 18 bases in the middle. This CDR3 is 17 amino acids long. The germline V gene encodes CDR1 SGHRS and CDR2 YFSETQ. This CDR3 reads CASSLQATQRRNTEAFF. In DNA, the CDR3 is TGCGCCAGCAGCTTACAGGCCACACAGAGAAGGAACACTGAAGCTTTCTTT.